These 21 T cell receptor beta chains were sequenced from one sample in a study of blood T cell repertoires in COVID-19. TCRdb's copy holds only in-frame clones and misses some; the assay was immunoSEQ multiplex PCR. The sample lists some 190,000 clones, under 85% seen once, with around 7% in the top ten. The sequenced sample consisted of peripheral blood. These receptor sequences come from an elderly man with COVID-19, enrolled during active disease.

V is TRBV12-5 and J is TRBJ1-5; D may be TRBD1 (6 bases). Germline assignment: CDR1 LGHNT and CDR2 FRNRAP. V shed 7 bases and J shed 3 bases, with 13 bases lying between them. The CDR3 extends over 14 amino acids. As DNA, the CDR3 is TGTGCTAGTGTTTCCGACAGGCCCAATCAGCCCCAGCATTTT. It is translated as CASVSDRPNQPQHF.

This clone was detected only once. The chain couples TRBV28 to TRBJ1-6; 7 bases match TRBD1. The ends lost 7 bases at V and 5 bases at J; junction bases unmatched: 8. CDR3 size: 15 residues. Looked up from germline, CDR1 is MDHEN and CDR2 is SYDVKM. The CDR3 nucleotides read TGTGCCAGCACCTTGACAGGGACCAATAATTCACCCCTCCACTTT. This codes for CASTLTGTNNSPLHF.

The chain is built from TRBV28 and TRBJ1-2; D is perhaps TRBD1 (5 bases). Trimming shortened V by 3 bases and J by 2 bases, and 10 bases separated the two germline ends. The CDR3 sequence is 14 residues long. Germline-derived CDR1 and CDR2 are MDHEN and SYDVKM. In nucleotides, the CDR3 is TGTGCCAGCAGTTTTGGGGGGTTAAACTATGGCTACACCTTC. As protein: CASSFGGLNYGYTF.

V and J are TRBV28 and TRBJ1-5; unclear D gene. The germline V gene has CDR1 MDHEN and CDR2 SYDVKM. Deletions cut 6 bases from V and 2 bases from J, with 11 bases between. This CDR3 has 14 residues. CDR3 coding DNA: TGTGCCAGCAGAACTAGGAGGGGCAATCAGCCCCAGCATTTT. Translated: CASRTRRGNQPQHF.

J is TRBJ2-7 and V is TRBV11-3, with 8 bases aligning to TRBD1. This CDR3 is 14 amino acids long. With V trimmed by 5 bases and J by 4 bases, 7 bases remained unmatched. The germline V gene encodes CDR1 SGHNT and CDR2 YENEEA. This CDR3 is CASSTDRATYEQYF. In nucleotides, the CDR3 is TGTGCCAGCAGCACGGACAGGGCCACGTACGAGCAGTACTTC. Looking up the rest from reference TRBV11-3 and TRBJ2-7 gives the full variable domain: EAGVVQSPRYKIIEKKQPVAFWCNPISGHNTLYWYLQNLGQGPELLIRYENEEAVDDSQLPKDRFSAERLKGVDSTLKIQPAELGDSAVYLCASSTDRATYEQYFGPGTRLTVT.

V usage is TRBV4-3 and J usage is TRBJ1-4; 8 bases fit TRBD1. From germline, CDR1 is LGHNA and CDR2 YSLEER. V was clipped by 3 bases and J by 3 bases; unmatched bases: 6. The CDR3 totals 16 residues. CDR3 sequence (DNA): TGCGCCAGCAGCCACAGAGGGACAGGCCCTAATGAAAAACTGTTTTTT. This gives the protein CASSHRGTGPNEKLFF.

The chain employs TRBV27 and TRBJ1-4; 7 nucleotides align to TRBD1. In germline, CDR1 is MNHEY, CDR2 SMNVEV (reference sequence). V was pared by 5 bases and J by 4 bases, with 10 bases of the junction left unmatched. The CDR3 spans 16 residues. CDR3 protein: CASSPRGQLYNEKLFF. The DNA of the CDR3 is TGTGCCAGCAGTCCTAGGGGACAGCTTTATAATGAAAAACTGTTTTTT.

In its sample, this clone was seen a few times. The chain's CDR3 is CASSPYTGELFF. CDR3 in DNA: TGTGCCAGCAGCCCCTACACCGGGGAGCTGTTTTTT. The chain recombines TRBV27 with TRBJ2-2; unclear D gene. CDR1 is MNHEY and CDR2 is SMNVEV in the germline V gene (reference sequence). CDR3 size: 12 residues. The germline V and J ends were trimmed by 6 bases and 3 bases, with 5 bases remaining between them.

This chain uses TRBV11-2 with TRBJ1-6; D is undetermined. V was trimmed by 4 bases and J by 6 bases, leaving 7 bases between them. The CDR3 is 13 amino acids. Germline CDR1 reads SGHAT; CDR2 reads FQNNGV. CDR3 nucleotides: TGTGCCAGCAGCTCTCAGGCTAATTCACCCCTCCACTTT. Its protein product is CASSSQANSPLHF.

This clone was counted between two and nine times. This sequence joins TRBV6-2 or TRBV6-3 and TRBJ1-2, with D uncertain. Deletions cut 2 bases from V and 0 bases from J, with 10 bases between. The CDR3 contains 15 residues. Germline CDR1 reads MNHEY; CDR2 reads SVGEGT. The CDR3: CASSYLREANYGYTF. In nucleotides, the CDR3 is TGTGCCAGCAGTTACCTGCGGGAGGCTAACTATGGCTACACCTTC.

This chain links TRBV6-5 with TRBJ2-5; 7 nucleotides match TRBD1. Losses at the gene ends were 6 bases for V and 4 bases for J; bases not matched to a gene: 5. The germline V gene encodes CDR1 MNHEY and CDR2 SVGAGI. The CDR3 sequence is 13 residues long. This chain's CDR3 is CASRGQVGETQYF. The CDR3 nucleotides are TGTGCCAGCAGAGGACAGGTGGGAGAGACCCAGTACTTC.

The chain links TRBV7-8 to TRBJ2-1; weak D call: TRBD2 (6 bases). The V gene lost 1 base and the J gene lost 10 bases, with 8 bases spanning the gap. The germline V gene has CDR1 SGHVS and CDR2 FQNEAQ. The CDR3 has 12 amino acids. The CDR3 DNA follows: TGTGCCAGCAGCTTAGGTGGGGGGGAGCAGTTCTTC. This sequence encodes CASSLGGGEQFF.

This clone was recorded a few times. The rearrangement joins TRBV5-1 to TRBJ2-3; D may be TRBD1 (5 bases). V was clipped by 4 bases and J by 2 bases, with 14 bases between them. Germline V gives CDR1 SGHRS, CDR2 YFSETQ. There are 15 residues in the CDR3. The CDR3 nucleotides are TGCGCCAGCAGCGCGACCCCAGGGAACACAGATACGCAGTATTTT. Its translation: CASSATPGNTDTQYF.

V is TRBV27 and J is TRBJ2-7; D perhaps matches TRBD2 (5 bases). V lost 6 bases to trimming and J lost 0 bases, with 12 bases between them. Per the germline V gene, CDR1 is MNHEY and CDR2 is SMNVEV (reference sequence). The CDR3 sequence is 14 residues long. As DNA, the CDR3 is TGTGCCAGCAGAAGCGTTGGGAGCTCCTACGAGCAGTACTTC. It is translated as CASRSVGSSYEQYF.

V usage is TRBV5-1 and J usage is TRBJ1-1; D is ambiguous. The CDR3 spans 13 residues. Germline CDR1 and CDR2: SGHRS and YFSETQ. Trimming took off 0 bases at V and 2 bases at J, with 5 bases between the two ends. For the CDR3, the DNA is TGCGCCAGCAGCTTGGACAGAAACACTGAAGCTTTCTTT. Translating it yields CASSLDRNTEAFF.

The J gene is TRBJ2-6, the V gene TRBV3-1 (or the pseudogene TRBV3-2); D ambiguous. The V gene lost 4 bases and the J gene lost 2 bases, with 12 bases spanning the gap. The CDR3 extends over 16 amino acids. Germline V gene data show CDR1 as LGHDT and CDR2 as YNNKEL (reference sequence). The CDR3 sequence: CASSPVRSAGANVLTF. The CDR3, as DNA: TGTGCCAGCAGCCCCGTGAGGAGTGCTGGGGCCAACGTCCTGACTTTC.

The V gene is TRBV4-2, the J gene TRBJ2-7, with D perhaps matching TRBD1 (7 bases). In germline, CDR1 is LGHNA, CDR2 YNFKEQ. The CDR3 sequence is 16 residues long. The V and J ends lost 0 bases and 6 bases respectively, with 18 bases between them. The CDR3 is CASSQDIRGAPAEQYF. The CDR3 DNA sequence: TGTGCCAGCAGCCAAGATATCAGGGGGGCGCCTGCCGAGCAGTACTTC.

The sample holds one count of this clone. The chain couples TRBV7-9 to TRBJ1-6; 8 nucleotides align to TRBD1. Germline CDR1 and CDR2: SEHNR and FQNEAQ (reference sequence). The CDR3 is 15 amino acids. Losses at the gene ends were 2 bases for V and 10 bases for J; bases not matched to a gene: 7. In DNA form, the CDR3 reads TGTGCCAGCAGCTTAATAGGACAGGGAGAATCACCCCTCCACTTT. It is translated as CASSLIGQGESPLHF.

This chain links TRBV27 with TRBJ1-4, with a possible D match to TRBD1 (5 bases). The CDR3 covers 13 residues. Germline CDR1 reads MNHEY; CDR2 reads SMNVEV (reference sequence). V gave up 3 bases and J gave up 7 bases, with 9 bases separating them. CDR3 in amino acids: CASSFTGSEKLFF. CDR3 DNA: TGTGCCAGCAGTTTTACAGGTAGTGAAAAACTGTTTTTT.

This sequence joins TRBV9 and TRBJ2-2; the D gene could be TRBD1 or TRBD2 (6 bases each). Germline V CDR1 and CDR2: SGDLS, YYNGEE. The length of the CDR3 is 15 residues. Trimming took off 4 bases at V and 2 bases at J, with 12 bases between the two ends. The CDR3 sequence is CASSLGGLNTGELFF. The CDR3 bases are TGTGCCAGCAGCCTAGGGGGGCTTAACACCGGGGAGCTGTTTTTT.

CDR3 nucleotides: TGTGCCAGCAGCTGGGGCCGGTCAACTAATGAAAAACTGTTTTTT. Translated: CASSWGRSTNEKLFF. The chain couples TRBV9 to TRBJ1-4, with a weak D call TRBD1 (5 bases). V dropped 4 bases and J dropped 0 bases, with 10 bases sitting between them. This CDR3 comprises 15 residues. Germline CDR1 is SGDLS and CDR2 is YYNGEE. Looking up the rest from reference TRBV9 and TRBJ1-4 gives the full variable domain: DSGVTQTPKHLITATGQRVTLRCSPRSGDLSVYWYQQSLDQGLQFLIQYYNGEERAKGNILERFSAQQFPDLHSELNLSSLELGDSALYFCASSWGRSTNEKLFFGSGTQLSVL.